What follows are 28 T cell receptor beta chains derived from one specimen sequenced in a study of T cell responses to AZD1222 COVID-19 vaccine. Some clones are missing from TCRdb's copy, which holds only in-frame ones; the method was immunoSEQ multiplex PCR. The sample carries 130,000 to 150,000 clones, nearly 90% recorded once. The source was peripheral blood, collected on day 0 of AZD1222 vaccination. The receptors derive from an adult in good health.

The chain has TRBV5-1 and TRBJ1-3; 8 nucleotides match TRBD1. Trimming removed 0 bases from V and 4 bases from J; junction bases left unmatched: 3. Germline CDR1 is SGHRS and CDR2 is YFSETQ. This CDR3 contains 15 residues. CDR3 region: CASSLVSGGGNTIYF. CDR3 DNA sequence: TGCGCCAGCAGCTTGGTGTCAGGGGGCGGAAACACCATATATTTT.

In DNA form, the CDR3 reads TGTGCCAGCAGTCAAAGACGTTCTGGGGCCAACGTCCTGACTTTC. Translating it yields CASSQRRSGANVLTF. The genes are TRBV28 and TRBJ2-6, with unresolved D. The CDR3 runs 15 residues. Germline V gene sequence: CDR1 MDHEN, CDR2 SYDVKM. V gave up 5 bases and J gave up 1 base, with 9 bases separating them. The full variable domain, completed using reference TRBV28 and TRBJ2-6, is DVKVTQSSRYLVKRTGEKVFLECVQDMDHENMFWYRQDPGLGLRLIYFSYDVKMKEKGDIPEGYSVSREKKERFSLILESASTNQTSMYLCASSQRRSGANVLTFGAGSRLTVL.

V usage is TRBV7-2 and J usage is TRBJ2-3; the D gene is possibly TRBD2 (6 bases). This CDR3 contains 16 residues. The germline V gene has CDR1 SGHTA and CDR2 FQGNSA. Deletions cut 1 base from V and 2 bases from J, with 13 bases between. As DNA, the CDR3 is TGTGCCAGCAGCTTAGGCCCGAGGGGACTCACAGATACGCAGTATTTT. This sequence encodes CASSLGPRGLTDTQYF.

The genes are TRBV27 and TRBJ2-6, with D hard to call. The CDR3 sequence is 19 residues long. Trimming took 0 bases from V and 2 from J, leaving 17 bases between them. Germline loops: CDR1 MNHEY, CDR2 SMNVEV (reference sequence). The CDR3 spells CASSLSFPLWKTGANVLTF. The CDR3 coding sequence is TGTGCCAGCAGTTTATCCTTCCCCTTATGGAAAACTGGGGCCAACGTCCTGACTTTC. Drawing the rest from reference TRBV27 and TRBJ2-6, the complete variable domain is EAQVTQNPRYLITVTGKKLTVTCSQNMNHEYMSWYRQDPGLGLRQIYYSMNVEVTDKGDVPEGYKVSRKEKRNFPLILESPSPNQTSLYFCASSLSFPLWKTGANVLTFGAGSRLTVL.

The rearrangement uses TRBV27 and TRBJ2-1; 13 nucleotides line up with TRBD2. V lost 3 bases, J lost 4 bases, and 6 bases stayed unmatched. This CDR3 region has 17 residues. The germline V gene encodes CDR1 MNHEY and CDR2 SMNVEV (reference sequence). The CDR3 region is CASSLRTSGRGYNEQFF. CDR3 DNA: TGTGCCAGCAGTTTGCGGACTAGCGGGAGAGGTTACAATGAGCAGTTCTTC.

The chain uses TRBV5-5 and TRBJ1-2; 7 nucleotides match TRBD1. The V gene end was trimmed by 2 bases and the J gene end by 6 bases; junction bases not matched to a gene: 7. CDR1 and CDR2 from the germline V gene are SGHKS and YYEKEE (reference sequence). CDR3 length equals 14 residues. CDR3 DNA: TGTGCCAGCAGCTTCCTGTACAGGGGCGATGGCTACACCTTC. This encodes CASSFLYRGDGYTF. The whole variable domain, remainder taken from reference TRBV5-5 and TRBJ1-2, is DAGVTQSPTHLIKTRGQQVTLRCSPISGHKSVSWYQQVLGQGPQFIFQYYEKEERGRGNFPDRFSARQFPNYSSELNVNALLLGDSALYLCASSFLYRGDGYTFGSGTRLTVV.

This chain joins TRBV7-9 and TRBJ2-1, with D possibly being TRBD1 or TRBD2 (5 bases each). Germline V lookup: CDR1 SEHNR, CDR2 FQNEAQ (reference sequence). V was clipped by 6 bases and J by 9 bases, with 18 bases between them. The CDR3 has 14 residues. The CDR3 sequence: CASRPTGPAFEQFF. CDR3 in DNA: TGTGCCAGCAGGCCCACGGGGCCTGCTTTTGAGCAGTTCTTC.

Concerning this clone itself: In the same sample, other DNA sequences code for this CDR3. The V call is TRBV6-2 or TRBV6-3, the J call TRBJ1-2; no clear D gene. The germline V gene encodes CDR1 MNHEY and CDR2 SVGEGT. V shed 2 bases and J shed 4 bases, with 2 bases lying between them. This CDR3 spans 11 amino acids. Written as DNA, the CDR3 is TGTGCCAGCAGTTACACCTATGGCTACACCTTC. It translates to CASSYTYGYTF.

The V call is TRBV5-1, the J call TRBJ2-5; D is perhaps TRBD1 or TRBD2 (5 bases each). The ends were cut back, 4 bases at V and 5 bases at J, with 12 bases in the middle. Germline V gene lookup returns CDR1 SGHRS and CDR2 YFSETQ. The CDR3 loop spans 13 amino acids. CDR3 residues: CASSTPEGETQYF. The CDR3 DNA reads TGCGCCAGCAGCACGCCCGAGGGGGAGACCCAGTACTTC.

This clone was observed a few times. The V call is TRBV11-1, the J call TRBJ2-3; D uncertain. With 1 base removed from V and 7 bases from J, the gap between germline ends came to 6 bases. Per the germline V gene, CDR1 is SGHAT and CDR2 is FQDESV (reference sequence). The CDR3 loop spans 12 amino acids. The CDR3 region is CASSLGTNTQYF. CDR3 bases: TGTGCCAGCAGCTTAGGAACGAATACGCAGTATTTT.

For the CDR3, the DNA is TGCGCCAGCAGTCCTCAGGGGGCGGGAGGCTACACCTTC. This translates into CASSPQGAGGYTF. The V and J genes are TRBV4-1 and TRBJ1-2, with TRBD1 matching 8 bases. The V gene end was trimmed by 6 bases and the J gene end by 8 bases; junction bases not matched to a gene: 8. CDR3 length: 13 residues. The germline V gene encodes CDR1 MGHRA and CDR2 YSYEKL.

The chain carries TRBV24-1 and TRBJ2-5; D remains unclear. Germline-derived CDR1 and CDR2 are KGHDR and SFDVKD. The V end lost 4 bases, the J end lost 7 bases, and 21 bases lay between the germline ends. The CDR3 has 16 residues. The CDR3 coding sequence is TGTGCCACCAGTGACCCCGCCTCAATCCAGCCGAGGACCCAGTACTTC. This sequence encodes CATSDPASIQPRTQYF.

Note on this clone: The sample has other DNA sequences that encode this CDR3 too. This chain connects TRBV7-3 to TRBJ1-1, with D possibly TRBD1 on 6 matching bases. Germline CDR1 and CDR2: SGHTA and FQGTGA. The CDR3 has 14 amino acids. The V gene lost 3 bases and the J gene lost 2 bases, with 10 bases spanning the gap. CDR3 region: CASSLTGPNTEAFF. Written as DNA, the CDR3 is TGTGCCAGCAGCTTGACAGGACCTAACACTGAAGCTTTCTTT.

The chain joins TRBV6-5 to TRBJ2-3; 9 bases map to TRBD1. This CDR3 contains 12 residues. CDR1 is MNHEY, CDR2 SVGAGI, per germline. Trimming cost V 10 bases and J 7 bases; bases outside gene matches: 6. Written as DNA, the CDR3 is TGTGCCACCAGGACAGGGGAGTATACGCAGTATTTT. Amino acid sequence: CATRTGEYTQYF.

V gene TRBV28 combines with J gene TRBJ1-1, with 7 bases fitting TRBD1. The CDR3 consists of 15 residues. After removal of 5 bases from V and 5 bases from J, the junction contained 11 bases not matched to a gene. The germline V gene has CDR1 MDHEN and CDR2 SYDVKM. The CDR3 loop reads CASSPPDRAWTEAFF. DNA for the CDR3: TGTGCCAGCAGTCCCCCCGACAGGGCCTGGACTGAAGCTTTCTTT.

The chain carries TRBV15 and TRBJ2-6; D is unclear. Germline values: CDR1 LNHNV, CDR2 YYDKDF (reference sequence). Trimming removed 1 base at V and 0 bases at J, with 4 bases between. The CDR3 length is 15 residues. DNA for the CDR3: TGTGCCACCAGCAGAGGGGACTCTGGGGCCAACGTCCTGACTTTC. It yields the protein CATSRGDSGANVLTF.

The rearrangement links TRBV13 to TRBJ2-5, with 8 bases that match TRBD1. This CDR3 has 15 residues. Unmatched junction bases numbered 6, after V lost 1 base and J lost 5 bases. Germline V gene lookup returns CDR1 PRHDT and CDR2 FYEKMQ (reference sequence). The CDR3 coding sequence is TGTGCCAGCAGCTTAGCTCAGGGGGCGGAGGAGACCCAGTACTTC. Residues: CASSLAQGAEETQYF.

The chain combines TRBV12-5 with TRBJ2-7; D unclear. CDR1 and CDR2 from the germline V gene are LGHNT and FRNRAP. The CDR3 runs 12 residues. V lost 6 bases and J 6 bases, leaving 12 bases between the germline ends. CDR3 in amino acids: CASGPPRPEQYF. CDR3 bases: TGTGCTAGTGGCCCTCCGAGGCCCGAGCAGTACTTC.

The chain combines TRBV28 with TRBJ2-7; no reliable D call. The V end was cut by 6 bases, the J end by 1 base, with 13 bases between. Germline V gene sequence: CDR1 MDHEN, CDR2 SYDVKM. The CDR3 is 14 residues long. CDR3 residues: CASSQNGVSYEQYF. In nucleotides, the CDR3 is TGTGCCAGCAGCCAAAACGGAGTATCCTACGAGCAGTACTTC.

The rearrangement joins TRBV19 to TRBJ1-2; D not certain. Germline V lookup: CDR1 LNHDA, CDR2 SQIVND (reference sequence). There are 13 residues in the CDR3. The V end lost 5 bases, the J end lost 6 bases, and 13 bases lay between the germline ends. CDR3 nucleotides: TGTGCCAGTAGTTTGAGACAAGGCGATGGCTACACCTTC. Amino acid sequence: CASSLRQGDGYTF.

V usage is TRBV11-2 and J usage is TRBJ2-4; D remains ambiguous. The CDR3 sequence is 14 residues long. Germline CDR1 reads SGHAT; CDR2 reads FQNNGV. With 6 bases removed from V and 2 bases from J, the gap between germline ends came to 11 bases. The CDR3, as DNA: TGTGCCAGCAGACAGATAGTGACCAAAAACATTCAGTACTTC. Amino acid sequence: CASRQIVTKNIQYF.

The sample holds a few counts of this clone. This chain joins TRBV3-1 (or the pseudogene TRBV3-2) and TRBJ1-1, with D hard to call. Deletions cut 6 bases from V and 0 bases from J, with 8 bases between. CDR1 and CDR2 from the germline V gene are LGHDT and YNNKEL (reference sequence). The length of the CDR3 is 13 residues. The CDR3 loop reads CASSERVNTEAFF. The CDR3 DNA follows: TGTGCCAGCAGTGAAAGGGTGAACACTGAAGCTTTCTTT.

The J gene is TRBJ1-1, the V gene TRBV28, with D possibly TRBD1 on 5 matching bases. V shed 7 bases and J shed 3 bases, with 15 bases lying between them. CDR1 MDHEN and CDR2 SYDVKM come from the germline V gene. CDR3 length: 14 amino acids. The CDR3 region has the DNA TGTGCCAGCACGGGCTATGGGGGAGACACTGAAGCTTTCTTT. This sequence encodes CASTGYGGDTEAFF.

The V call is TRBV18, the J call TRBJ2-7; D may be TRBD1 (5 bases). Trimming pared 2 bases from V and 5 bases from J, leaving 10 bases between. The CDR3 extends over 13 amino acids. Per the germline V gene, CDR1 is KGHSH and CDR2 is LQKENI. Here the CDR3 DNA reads TGTGCCAGCTCACCAATGGCAGGGCACGAGCAGTACTTC. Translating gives CASSPMAGHEQYF.

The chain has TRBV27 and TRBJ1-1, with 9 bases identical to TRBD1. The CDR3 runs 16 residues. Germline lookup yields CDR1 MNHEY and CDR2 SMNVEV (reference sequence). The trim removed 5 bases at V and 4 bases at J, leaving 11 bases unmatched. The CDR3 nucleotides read TGTGCCAGCAGTGACCGAGCGGACAGGGGATCCACTGAAGCTTTCTTT. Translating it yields CASSDRADRGSTEAFF.

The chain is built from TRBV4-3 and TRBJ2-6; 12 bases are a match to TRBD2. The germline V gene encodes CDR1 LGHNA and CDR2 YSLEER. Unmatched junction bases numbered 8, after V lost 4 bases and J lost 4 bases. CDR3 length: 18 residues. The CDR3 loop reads CASSLTGTSGSGANVLTF. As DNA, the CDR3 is TGCGCCAGCAGCCTAACCGGGACTAGCGGGTCCGGGGCCAACGTCCTGACTTTC.

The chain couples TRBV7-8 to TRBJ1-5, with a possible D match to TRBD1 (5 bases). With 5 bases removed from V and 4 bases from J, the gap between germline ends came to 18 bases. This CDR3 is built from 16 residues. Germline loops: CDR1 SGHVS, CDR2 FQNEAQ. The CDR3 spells CASSPIGVLSNQPQHF. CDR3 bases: TGTGCCAGCAGCCCCATAGGGGTCCTTTCAAATCAGCCCCAGCATTTT.

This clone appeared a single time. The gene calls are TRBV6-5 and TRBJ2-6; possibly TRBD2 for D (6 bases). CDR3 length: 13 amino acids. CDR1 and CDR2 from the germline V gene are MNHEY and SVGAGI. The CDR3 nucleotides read TGTGCAGGAGGGGTAGCTGGGGCCAACGTCCTGACTTTC. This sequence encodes CAGGVAGANVLTF.